This TCR beta chain was sequenced in a study of blood T cell repertoires in COVID-19. Looking at the study overall: The study drew acute and convalescent COVID-19 samples from the United States, Italy and Spain. PBMCs, B-cell-depleted T cells, or T cells were the source of the cDNA or gDNA that made up the material.

Original methodology: Nucleated cell number was recorded as an estimate derived from reference gene primer amplification. Clones were sequenced by immunoSEQ multiplex PCR, and TCRdb holds only the in-frame ones, with some missing. The V and J calls and the clone size are those of that table, but D and trimming were determined from the DNA. The table records about 200,000 clones, 85% of them present only once. This clone was detected once. Germline CDR1 reads SNHLY; CDR2 reads FYNNEI. Trimming removed 5 bases from V and 4 bases from J; junction bases left unmatched: 8. The CDR3 runs to 15 residues. The TCR was taken from a woman over 75 with acute or convalescent COVID-19. The sequenced material came from peripheral blood. This chain connects TRBV2 to TRBJ1-5; 7 nucleotides agree with TRBD1. For the CDR3, the DNA is TGTGCCAGCAGTCTGGGACAGCCCATAAATCAGCCCCAGCATTTT. Translated, it gives CASSLGQPINQPQHF.